A single sample gave rise to the 24 T cell receptor beta chains below, sequenced in a study of shared clonotypes between healthy human individuals. TCRdb's copy holds only in-frame clones and misses some; the assay was immunoSEQ multiplex PCR. The sample lists 950,000 to 1,100,000 clones; approximately 78% were seen once. Material for sequencing was memory CD4+ T cells from PBMCs. Subset noted: CD45RA-negative fraction. The receptors here all came from a man younger than 30 in good health. Some clones in this sample may be carry-over from other donors' samples.

This chain connects TRBV19 to TRBJ2-6; 7 bases align to TRBD1. The CDR3 has 16 amino acids. The trim removed 4 bases at V and 2 bases at J, leaving 5 bases unmatched. Germline CDR1 reads LNHDA; CDR2 reads SQIVND (reference sequence). The CDR3 DNA reads TGTGCCAGTAGTACAGGGGACAGCGCTGGGGCCAACGTCCTGACTTTC. Translating gives CASSTGDSAGANVLTF.

J is TRBJ2-3 and V is TRBV5-1; no reliable D call. V gave up 0 bases and J gave up 4 bases, with 12 bases separating them. Germline V gene sequence: CDR1 SGHRS, CDR2 YFSETQ. The CDR3 contains 15 residues. The CDR3 is CASSLAPIGSDTQYF. CDR3 coding DNA: TGCGCCAGCAGCTTGGCCCCGATAGGGTCAGATACGCAGTATTTT.

This chain joins TRBV19 and TRBJ1-5; 8 positions agree with TRBD1. The germline V gene encodes CDR1 LNHDA and CDR2 SQIVND (reference sequence). V dropped 1 base and J dropped 4; count of bases not matched to a gene: 3. This CDR3 spans 15 amino acids. CDR3 DNA sequence: TGTGCCAGTAGTATAGGGACAGGGAGAAATCAGCCCCAGCATTTT. Amino acid sequence: CASSIGTGRNQPQHF.

This clone has a handful of counts. The V and J genes are TRBV12-5 and TRBJ2-3; D gene uncertain. The CDR3 is 11 amino acids. CDR1 and CDR2 from the germline V gene are LGHNT and FRNRAP. The germline V and J ends were trimmed by 2 bases and 4 bases, with 1 base remaining between them. CDR3 nucleotide sequence: TGTGCTAGTGGTTTGTCAGATACGCAGTATTTT. Translation: CASGLSDTQYF.

The rearrangement joins TRBV7-6 to TRBJ2-5; D gene uncertain. V gave up 1 base and J gave up 7 bases, with 10 bases separating them. CDR1 and CDR2 from the germline V gene are SGHVS and FNYEAQ. The CDR3 is 13 residues long. In DNA, the CDR3 is TGTGCCAGCAGCTTAGGGAGTTGGTCGACCCAGTACTTC. Protein sequence: CASSLGSWSTQYF.

Written as DNA, the CDR3 is TGTGCCACCAGCAGAGCCTCGGTTGGAAACACCATATATTTT. Translated: CATSRASVGNTIYF. This chain joins TRBV15 and TRBJ1-3; unclear D gene. The CDR3 has 14 residues. Per germline, CDR1 LNHNV and CDR2 YYDKDF (reference sequence). Trimming removed 1 base at V and 3 bases at J, with 7 bases between.

The rearrangement uses TRBV5-6 and TRBJ2-5, with 8 bases lining up with TRBD1. Trimming at V came to 4 bases and at J to 4 bases, leaving 6 bases not matched to a gene. The CDR3 has 14 amino acids. Looked up from germline, CDR1 is SGHDT and CDR2 is YYEEEE. This CDR3 is CASSAQGARETQYF. The CDR3 DNA reads as TGTGCCAGCAGCGCTCAGGGGGCGCGAGAGACCCAGTACTTC.

The chain carries TRBV27 and TRBJ1-4; 9 nucleotides line up with TRBD1. Germline trimming cut 7 bases from V and 7 bases from J; bases unmatched to any gene: 19. The germline V gene encodes CDR1 MNHEY and CDR2 SMNVEV (reference sequence). The CDR3 extends over 18 amino acids. The CDR3 region has the DNA TGTGCCAGCACTTTGGAACCCGCGAACAGGGGGCGCAGTGAAAAACTGTTTTTT. Protein sequence: CASTLEPANRGRSEKLFF.

The chain combines TRBV11-2 with TRBJ2-1; TRBD2 agrees at 8 bases. V gave up 5 bases and J gave up 12 bases; unmatched junction bases: 18. The CDR3 length is 16 residues. Germline CDR1 is SGHAT and CDR2 is FQNNGV. CDR3 amino acids: CASSLYKGAGASAQFF. The DNA for the CDR3 is TGTGCCAGCAGCCTGTATAAGGGAGCGGGAGCATCTGCGCAGTTCTTC.

V is TRBV29-1 and J is TRBJ1-1; unclear D gene. Germline CDR1 and CDR2: SQVTM and ANQGSEA. The ends were cut back, 5 bases at V and 0 bases at J, with 7 bases in the middle. The CDR3 loop spans 12 amino acids. CDR3 sequence: CSVSGLNTEAFF. In DNA form, the CDR3 reads TGCAGCGTTTCTGGGTTGAACACTGAAGCTTTCTTT.

This sequence joins TRBV5-4 and TRBJ2-3, with 12 bases matching TRBD1. The CDR3 sequence is 16 residues long. The trim removed 3 bases at V and 5 bases at J, leaving 7 bases unmatched. Germline CDR1 SGHNT, CDR2 YYREEE (reference sequence). CDR3 amino acids: CASSSPGQGALDTQYF. CDR3 in DNA: TGTGCCAGCAGCTCCCCGGGACAGGGGGCTTTAGATACGCAGTATTTT.

The J gene is TRBJ2-3, the V gene TRBV5-1, with 10 bases matching TRBD2. The germline CDR1 and CDR2 sequences are SGHRS and YFSETQ. This CDR3 region has 16 residues. J lost 1 base, V lost 4 bases, and 6 bases had no gene match. CDR3 sequence (DNA): TGCGCCAGCAGCACCGCTAGCGGGAGCCGCACAGATACGCAGTATTTT. Translated, it gives CASSTASGSRTDTQYF.

This clone showed up just a few times. Mismatch with germline at one junction end may stem from a read error. This chain joins TRBV30 and TRBJ2-2; tentative D call: TRBD1 (6 bases). CDR1 is GTSNPN, CDR2 SVGIG, per germline (reference sequence). The CDR3 has 16 residues. For the CDR3, the DNA is TGTGCCTGGCGACGCGGAGGACAGAGGAACACCAGGGAGCTGTTTTTT. Its protein is CAWRRGGQRNTRELFF. The full variable domain, its missing parts supplied by reference TRBV30 and TRBJ2-2, is SQTIHQWPATLVQPVGSPLSLECTVEGTSNPNLYWYRQAAGRGLQLLFYSVGIGQISSEVPQNLSASRPQDRQFILSSKKLLLSDSGFYLCAWRRGGQRNTRELFFGEGSRLTVL.

The chain is built from TRBV7-8 and TRBJ1-1; perhaps TRBD1 as D (6 bases). The CDR3 is 17 residues long. V shed 2 bases and J shed 1 base, with 17 bases lying between them. Germline assignment: CDR1 SGHVS and CDR2 FQNEAQ. CDR3 residues: CASSLRGAGMGNTEAFF. The CDR3 bases are TGTGCCAGCAGCTTACGGGGGGCTGGGATGGGGAACACTGAAGCTTTCTTT.

The chain uses TRBV4-1 and TRBJ2-5; D gene uncertain. The ends were cut back, 8 bases at V and 4 bases at J, with 14 bases in the middle. CDR3 length: 13 residues. CDR1 MGHRA and CDR2 YSYEKL come from the germline V gene. CDR3 in DNA: TGCGCCAGCGCGCAAGGCTATTTAGAGACCCAGTACTTC. Residues: CASAQGYLETQYF.

The V and J genes are TRBV25-1 and TRBJ1-2; tentative D call: TRBD1 (6 bases). The CDR3 loop spans 14 amino acids. Per the germline V gene, CDR1 is MGHDK and CDR2 is SYGVNS. V gave up 5 bases and J gave up 1 base, with 11 bases separating them. The CDR3 spells CASSRGGLNYGYTF. CDR3 bases: TGTGCCAGCAGTAGGGGGGGCCTTAACTATGGCTACACCTTC.

This rearrangement joins TRBV9 to TRBJ2-5; 9 bases line up with TRBD1. Germline trimming cut 4 bases from V and 8 bases from J; bases unmatched to any gene: 9. The CDR3 sequence is 14 residues long. The V gene's germline CDR1 is SGDLS and CDR2 YYNGEE. CDR3 coding DNA: TGTGCCAGCAGCCCCCGGACAGGGGTGGTTACCCAGTACTTC. It yields the protein CASSPRTGVVTQYF.

The chain employs TRBV19 and TRBJ2-5; no definite D call. The V end was cut by 5 bases, the J end by 3 bases, with 4 bases between. Germline CDR1 reads LNHDA; CDR2 reads SQIVND (reference sequence). The CDR3 length is 11 residues. The CDR3 region has the DNA TGTGCCAGTAGTGCAAAAGAGACCCAGTACTTC. This encodes CASSAKETQYF. Full variable domain (remainder filled in from reference TRBV19 and TRBJ2-5): DGGITQSPKYLFRKEGQNVTLSCEQNLNHDAMYWYRQDPGQGLRLIYYSQIVNDFQKGDIAEGYSVSREKKESFPLTVTSAQKNPTAFYLCASSAKETQYFGPGTRLLVL.

This clone was detected a few times. The gene calls are TRBV20-1 and TRBJ1-2; D is uncertain. V was trimmed by 3 bases and J by 5 bases, leaving 7 bases between them. CDR1 and CDR2 from the germline V gene are DFQATT and SNEGSKA (reference sequence). This CDR3 region has 11 residues. CDR3 nucleotides: TGCAGTGCTAGGGCCGGGTATGGCTACACCTTC. Protein product: CSARAGYGYTF.

The CDR3 nucleotides are TGTGCCACCAGCAGGGGGACGGTCAAACGGCAGTATTTT. Translating gives CATSRGTVKRQYF. J is TRBJ2-3 and V is TRBV15; tentatively, D is TRBD1 or TRBD2 (5 bases each). Germline loops: CDR1 LNHNV, CDR2 YYDKDF (reference sequence). The germline V and J ends were trimmed by 3 bases and 11 bases, with 15 bases remaining between them. The CDR3 runs 13 residues.

Turning to this clone: A much larger clone sits a single nucleotide away, making a read error possible. The gene calls are TRBV2 and TRBJ1-5, with D hard to call. V lost 5 bases and J 0 bases, leaving 5 bases between the germline ends. Germline loops: CDR1 SNHLY, CDR2 FYNNEI. CDR3 length equals 13 residues. CDR3 nucleotides: TGTGCCAGCAGTAAGGATAGCAATCAGCCCCAGCATTTT. It encodes CASSKDSNQPQHF. Supplemented by reference TRBV2 and TRBJ1-5, the full variable domain reads EPEVTQTPSHQVTQMGQEVILRCVPISNHLYFYWYRQILGQKVEFLVSFYNNEISEKSEIFDDQFSVERPDGSNFTLKIRSTKLEDSAMYFCASSKDSNQPQHFGDGTRLSIL.

This clone was observed once. The chain couples TRBV6-5 to TRBJ2-1; 10 bases align to TRBD2. The J segment lost 4 bases and the V segment lost 5 bases, leaving 5 bases of the junction unmatched. Germline values: CDR1 MNHEY, CDR2 SVGAGI. This CDR3 has 15 residues. The CDR3 DNA reads as TGTGCCAGCAGTCAACATAGCGGGAGGTACAATGAGCAGTTCTTC. It yields the protein CASSQHSGRYNEQFF.

This clone came up a few times. The V gene is TRBV2, the J gene TRBJ2-1; D gene ambiguous. The germline gives CDR1 SNHLY, CDR2 FYNNEI. Trimming shortened V by 6 bases and J by 4 bases, and 13 bases separated the two germline ends. This CDR3 has 14 residues. CDR3 sequence reads: CASSARARYNEQFF. CDR3 nucleotide sequence: TGTGCCAGCAGCGCTAGAGCCCGTTACAATGAGCAGTTCTTC.

The chain recombines TRBV2 with TRBJ1-5, with a tentative D call TRBD1 (6 bases). V was shortened by 5 bases and J by 6 bases, with 14 bases between the two germline ends. The germline CDR1 and CDR2 sequences are SNHLY and FYNNEI. There are 14 residues in the CDR3. CDR3 region: CASSNTGTAQPQHF. CDR3 DNA: TGTGCCAGCAGTAATACAGGGACGGCTCAGCCCCAGCATTTT. Looking up the rest from reference TRBV2 and TRBJ1-5 gives the full variable domain: EPEVTQTPSHQVTQMGQEVILRCVPISNHLYFYWYRQILGQKVEFLVSFYNNEISEKSEIFDDQFSVERPDGSNFTLKIRSTKLEDSAMYFCASSNTGTAQPQHFGDGTRLSIL.